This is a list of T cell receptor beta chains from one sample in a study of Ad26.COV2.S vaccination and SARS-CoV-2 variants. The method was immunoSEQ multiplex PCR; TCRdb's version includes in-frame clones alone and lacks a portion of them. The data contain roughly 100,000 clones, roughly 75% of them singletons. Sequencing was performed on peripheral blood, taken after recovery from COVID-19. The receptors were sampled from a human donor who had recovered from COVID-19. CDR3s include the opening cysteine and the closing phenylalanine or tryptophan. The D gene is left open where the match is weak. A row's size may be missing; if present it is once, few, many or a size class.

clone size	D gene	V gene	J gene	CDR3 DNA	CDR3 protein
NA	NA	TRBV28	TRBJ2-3	TGTGCCAGCAGTTCTCCTAGAGACGGCACAGATACGCAGTATTTT	CASSSPRDGTDTQYF
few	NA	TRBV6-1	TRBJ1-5	TGTGCCAGCAGTGACCGGAGCAGGAACCAGCCCCAGCATTTT	CASSDRSRNQPQHF
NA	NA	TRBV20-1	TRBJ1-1	TGCAGTGCTAGTTGGGGGGTCCCTGAAGCTTTCTTT	CSASWGVPEAFF
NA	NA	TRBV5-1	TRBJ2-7	TGCGCCAGCTCCCTGGGAACCTACGAGCAGTACTTC	CASSLGTYEQYF
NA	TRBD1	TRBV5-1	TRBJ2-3	TGCGCCAGCAGCTTCAGGGACAGGGGACCAGATACGCAGTATTTT	CASSFRDRGPDTQYF
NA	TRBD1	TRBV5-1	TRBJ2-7	TGCGCCAGCAGCTTGGTAGGGACAGGGTTCGACGAGCAGTACTTC	CASSLVGTGFDEQYF
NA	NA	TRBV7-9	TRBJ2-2	TGTGCCAGCAGCAGAACCGGGACCTTATCCGGGGAGCTGTTTTTT	CASSRTGTLSGELFF
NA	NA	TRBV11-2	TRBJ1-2	TGTGCCAGCAGCCCAGACAGAAACTATGGCTACACCTTC	CASSPDRNYGYTF
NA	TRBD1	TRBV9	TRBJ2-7	TGTGCCAGCAGCGTAGATCCCGGACAGGGCGAGCAGTACTTC	CASSVDPGQGEQYF
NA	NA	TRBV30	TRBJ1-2	TGTGCCTGGAGTCCCTATGGCTACACCTTC	CAWSPYGYTF
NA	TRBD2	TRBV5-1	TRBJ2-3	TGCGCCAGCAGCGGGGGGACTAGCGGTCGAGATACGCAGTATTTT	CASSGGTSGRDTQYF
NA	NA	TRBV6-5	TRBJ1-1	TGTGCCAGCACCACAGGGTGGGGGAACACTGAAGCTTTCTTT	CASTTGWGNTEAFF
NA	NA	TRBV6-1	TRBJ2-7	TGTGCCAGCAGTGAGGCAGGAGTAGGCTACGAGCAGTACTTC	CASSEAGVGYEQYF
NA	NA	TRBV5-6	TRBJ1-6	TGTGCCAGCACCCCCCGCAGGGGAACACCCCTCCACTTT	CASTPRRGTPLHF
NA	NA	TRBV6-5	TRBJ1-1	TGTGCCAGCAGTTACTCACAGGGTTTTATCCCAGAAGCTTTCTTT	CASSYSQGFIPEAFF
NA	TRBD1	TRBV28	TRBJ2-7	TGTGCCAGTTCAATTTACAGGGGGGCCCTATACTTC	CASSIYRGALYF